This T cell receptor (beta chain) was recorded in a study of cytomegalovirus exposure and HLA in healthy donors. Across the study: The 90 to 150 validation repertoires, a later analysis reported, used the same platform as the roughly 660 repertoires from the first cohort. Study-wide points: Researchers reported that a few CMV-associated chains were confirmed in vitro as CMV antigen-specific. First-cohort TCR clusters were later found to tend to co-occur in the 120 or so validation repertoires.

A few counts support this clone. The antigen remains undetermined. Sequenced by immunoSEQ multiplex PCR; TCRdb stores in-frame clones only, minus some. The repertoire holds around 180,000 clones, with approximately 84% as singletons. V shed 6 bases and J 6 bases; nucleotides not matched to a gene: 13. Germline CDR1 reads MDHEN; CDR2 reads SYDVKM. CDR3 size: 15 residues. The J gene is TRBJ1-2, the V gene TRBV28, with TRBD1 matching 7 bases. Sequenced sample: PBMCs. This clonotype was obtained from a man aged 18 to 30 in good health and CMV-seropositive. The CDR3 protein is CASSPYRGHWDGYTF. The CDR3 coding sequence is TGTGCCAGCAGCCCCTACAGGGGCCATTGGGATGGCTACACCTTC.